This TCR beta chain is drawn from a study of blood T cell repertoires in COVID-19. This clone came up once. V was clipped by 3 bases and J by 0 bases, with 15 bases between them. CDR1 is DFQATT and CDR2 is SNEGSKA in the germline V gene (reference sequence). This CDR3 region has 15 residues. Clones were read by immunoSEQ multiplex PCR, and TCRdb kept only the in-frame ones, dropping some. The table records 100,000 to 140,000 clones, 84% of them present only once. The specimen sequenced was peripheral blood. This TCR was sampled from a human donor in a cohort sampled during active COVID-19. The V gene is TRBV20-1, the J gene TRBJ2-7; D possibly corresponds to TRBD1 (6 bases). CDR3 DNA: TGCAGTGCTAGTAAACAGGGTCAGGGCTCCTACGAGCAGTACTTC. Protein: CSASKQGQGSYEQYF.